This section outlines one TCR beta chain sequence together with its context. These data come from a study of T cells in Graves' hyperthyroidism and ophthalmopathy. Amplified regions were TCR beta CDR3 sequences from RNA transcripts. Using the HTBI primer set, a first-round RT-PCR was run on the TCR CDR3. MiXCR was run by TCRdb on the multiplex PCR reads, yielding one entry per CDR3 protein. The sample carries a few hundred thousand distinct CDR3 sequences, about an eighth recorded once. The ends lost 5 bases at V and 0 bases at J; junction bases unmatched: 4. The CDR3 consists of 15 residues. Germline V gene lookup returns CDR1 LNHDA and CDR2 SQIVND (reference sequence).

The chain employs TRBV19 and TRBJ2-1; 7 nucleotides agree with TRBD2. Input material: blood. The receptor's source is a woman under 30 with Graves' hyperthyroidism. The DNA of the CDR3 is TGTGCCAGTAGTTCAGCGGGAAGCTCCTACAATGAGCAGTTCTTC. Translated: CASSSAGSSYNEQFF.